The source of this T cell receptor beta chain is a study of CD8 T cells in ankylosing spondylitis. Findings and limits, study-wide: Ankylosing spondylitis blood appeared to carry a characteristic TCR beta motif of several highly homologous variants. Disease-associated clonotypes exhibited CD8+ identity and were relatively infrequent in peripheral blood.

On this clonotype: Its specificity is unknown.

The CDR3 has 15 amino acids. The germline gives CDR1 KGHSH, CDR2 LQKENI. V lost 1 base, J lost 7 bases, and 8 bases stayed unmatched. With molecular barcodes, quantitative 5'-RACE was used to make the TCR beta libraries. Via MiXCR, TCRdb re-called the 5' RACE reads, giving one row per CDR3 protein. The data contain 150,000 to 200,000 distinct CDR3 sequences, roughly 13% of them singletons. V usage is TRBV18 and J usage is TRBJ2-7, with TRBD1 matching 9 bases. This clonotype originated in a female donor with ankylosing spondylitis or in good health (not recorded which). Sequencing input: blood, either unsorted or a sorted T cell fraction (not recorded which). The CDR3 coding sequence is TGTGCCAGCTCACCACTCGGGACAGGGTCTGGTGAGCAGTACTTC. Translation: CASSPLGTGSGEQYF.